The entry below describes one TCR beta chain. Germline loops: CDR1 KGHDR, CDR2 SFDVKD. The CDR3 has 16 residues. The V segment lost 3 bases and the J segment 6 bases; nucleotides outside the gene matches: 8. The data were taken from a study of blood T cell repertoires in COVID-19. Authors' processing steps: Reference gene primer amplification gave estimated nucleated cell counts. Generated by immunoSEQ multiplex PCR, the TCRdb table keeps only in-frame clones and is missing some. D and trimming come from the DNA, and the V and J calls and clone size come from that table. The sample carries 45,000 to 65,000 clones, 85% to 95% recorded once.

The origin of this receptor is a man aged 50-59 years with acute or convalescent COVID-19. Material for sequencing was peripheral blood. The chain links TRBV24-1 to TRBJ1-5; 9 bases fit TRBD1. Here the CDR3 reads CATSDSSTGQGQPQHF. CDR3 nucleotide sequence: TGTGCCACCAGTGATAGCAGTACGGGACAGGGTCAGCCCCAGCATTTT.